This passage covers 6 T cell receptor beta chains from one sample sequenced in a study of blood T cell repertoires in COVID-19. Some clones are missing from TCRdb's copy, which holds only in-frame ones; the method was immunoSEQ multiplex PCR. The sample shows fewer than 65,000 clones, less than 90% of them seen only once. Source material: peripheral blood. The receptor source for this set is a man in his fifties or sixties with acute or convalescent COVID-19.

This chain joins TRBV14 and TRBJ1-2; D is perhaps TRBD1 (5 bases). V lost 1 base and J 7 bases, leaving 7 bases between the germline ends. CDR1 and CDR2 from the germline V gene are SGHDN and FVKESK. CDR3 size: 12 residues. The CDR3 spells CASSQGTFGYTF. CDR3 sequence (DNA): TGTGCCAGCAGCCAAGGGACATTTGGCTACACCTTC.

V usage is TRBV19 and J usage is TRBJ1-2; D call uncertain. The CDR3 covers 13 residues. Germline V CDR1 and CDR2: LNHDA, SQIVND (reference sequence). Trimming removed 5 bases from V and 4 bases from J, with 11 bases in between. The CDR3 nucleotides read TGTGCCAGTAGTCCGGGGAGAAGCTATGGCTACACCTTC. It codes for CASSPGRSYGYTF.

The chain has TRBV5-5 and TRBJ1-2, with 9 positions matching TRBD1. J was trimmed by 3 bases and V by 4 bases; bases with no gene match: 4. The CDR3 loop spans 14 amino acids. Per germline, CDR1 SGHKS and CDR2 YYEKEE (reference sequence). CDR3 loop: CASSQQGADYGYTF. In DNA form, the CDR3 reads TGTGCCAGCAGCCAACAGGGGGCGGACTATGGCTACACCTTC.

CDR3 loop: CASRVRSRTHTEAFF. Written as DNA, the CDR3 is TGTGCAAGTCGCGTGCGAAGCCGGACTCACACTGAAGCTTTCTTT. The chain combines TRBV12-2 with TRBJ1-1. TRBV12-2 is tagged as a pseudogene. The CDR3 has 15 amino acids.

The chain couples TRBV29-1 to TRBJ2-4; D unclear. V shed 5 bases and J shed 0 bases, with 8 bases lying between them. Per the germline V gene, CDR1 is SQVTM and CDR2 is ANQGSEA. The length of the CDR3 is 13 residues. The CDR3 reads CSVIGLAKNIQYF. Here the CDR3 DNA reads TGCAGCGTTATTGGCCTAGCCAAAAACATTCAGTACTTC. Combining the CDR3 with reference TRBV29-1 and TRBJ2-4 gives the whole variable domain SAVISQKPSRDICQRGTSLTIQCQVDSQVTMMFWYRQQPGQSLTLIATANQGSEATYESGFVIDKFPISRPNLTFSTLTVSNMSPEDSSIYLCSVIGLAKNIQYFGAGTRLSVL.

This clone occurred once. V is TRBV29-1 and J is TRBJ1-2; the D is unclear. The CDR3 runs to 11 residues. Between the trimmed V and J ends, which lost 0 bases and 8 bases, there was a span of 7 bases. The germline V gene encodes CDR1 SQVTM and CDR2 ANQGSEA. The CDR3 DNA follows: TGCAGCGTTGAAGAAGGGAGAGGCTACACCTTC. The encoded protein is CSVEEGRGYTF.